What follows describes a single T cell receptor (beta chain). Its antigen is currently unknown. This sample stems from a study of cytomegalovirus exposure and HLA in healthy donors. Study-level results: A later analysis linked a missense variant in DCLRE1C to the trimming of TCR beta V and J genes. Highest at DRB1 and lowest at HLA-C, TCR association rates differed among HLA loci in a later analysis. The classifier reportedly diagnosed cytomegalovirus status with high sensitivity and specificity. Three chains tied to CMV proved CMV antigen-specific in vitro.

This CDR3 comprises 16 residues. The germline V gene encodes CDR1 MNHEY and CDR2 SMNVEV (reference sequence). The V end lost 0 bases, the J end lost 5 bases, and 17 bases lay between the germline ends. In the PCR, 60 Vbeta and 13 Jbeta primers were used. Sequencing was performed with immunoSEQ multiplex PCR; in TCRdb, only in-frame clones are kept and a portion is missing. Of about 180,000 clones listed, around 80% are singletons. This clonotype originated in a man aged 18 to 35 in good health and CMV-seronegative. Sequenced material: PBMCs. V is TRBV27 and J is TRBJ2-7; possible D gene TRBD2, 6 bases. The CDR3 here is CASSLSRRLVVHEQYF. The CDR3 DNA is TGTGCCAGCAGTTTATCACGCCGACTAGTCGTGCACGAGCAGTACTTC.